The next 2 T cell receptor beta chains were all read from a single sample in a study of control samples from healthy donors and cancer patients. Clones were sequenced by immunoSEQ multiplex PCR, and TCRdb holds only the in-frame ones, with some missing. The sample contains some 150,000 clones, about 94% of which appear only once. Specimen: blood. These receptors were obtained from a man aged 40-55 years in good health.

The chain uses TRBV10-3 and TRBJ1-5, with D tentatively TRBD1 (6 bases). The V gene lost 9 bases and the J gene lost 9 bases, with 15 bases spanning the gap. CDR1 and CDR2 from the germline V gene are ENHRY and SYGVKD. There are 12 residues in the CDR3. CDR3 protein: CAMGAGLGPQHF. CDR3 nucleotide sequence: TGTGCCATGGGGGCGGGTTTGGGGCCCCAGCATTTT.

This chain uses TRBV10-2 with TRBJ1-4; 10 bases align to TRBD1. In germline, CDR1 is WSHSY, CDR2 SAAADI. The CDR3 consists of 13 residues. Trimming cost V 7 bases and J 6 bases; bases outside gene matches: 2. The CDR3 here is CASTGTGDEKLFF. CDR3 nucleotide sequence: TGCGCCAGCACCGGGACAGGGGATGAAAAACTGTTTTTT.